This T cell receptor (beta chain) was documented in a study of Ad26.COV2.S vaccination and SARS-CoV-2 variants. Regarding treatment: around 19 received Ad26.COV2.S at low or high dose, single or two shots; roughly five received placebo; per-sample allocation not given. Vaccine and placebo recipients were sampled on day 63 after the first injection. TCRdb keeps only in-frame clones here, not all; method: immunoSEQ multiplex PCR. The sample has 300,000 to 400,000 clones, 75% to 90% seen once. V dropped 7 bases and J dropped 3 bases, with 15 bases sitting between them. The CDR3 loop spans 15 amino acids. Germline-derived CDR1 and CDR2 are MNHEY and SVGAGI.

V and J are TRBV6-5 and TRBJ1-4; TRBD1 might be the D (6 bases). The origin of this receptor is a person between 18 and 65 years old who received the Ad26.COV2.S COVID-19 vaccine or a placebo. Sequencing used peripheral blood, obtained in a trial of Ad26.COV2.S vaccine versus placebo. The chain's CDR3 is CASKIRDTSNEKLFF. CDR3 nucleotide sequence: TGTGCCAGCAAAATTAGGGACACTTCTAATGAAAAACTGTTTTTT.